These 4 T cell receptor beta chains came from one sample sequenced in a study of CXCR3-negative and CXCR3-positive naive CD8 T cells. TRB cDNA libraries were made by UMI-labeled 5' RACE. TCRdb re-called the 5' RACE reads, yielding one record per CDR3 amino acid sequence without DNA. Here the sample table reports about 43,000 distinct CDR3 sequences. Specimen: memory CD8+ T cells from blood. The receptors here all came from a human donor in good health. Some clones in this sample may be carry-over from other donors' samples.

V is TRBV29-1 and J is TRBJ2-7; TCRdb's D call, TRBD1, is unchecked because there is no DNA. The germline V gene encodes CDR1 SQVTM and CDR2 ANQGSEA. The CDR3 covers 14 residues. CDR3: CSVLALDRGYEQYF.

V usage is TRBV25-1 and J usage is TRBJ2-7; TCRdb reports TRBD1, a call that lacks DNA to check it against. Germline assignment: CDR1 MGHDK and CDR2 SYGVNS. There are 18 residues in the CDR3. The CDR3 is CASSELIYRDSDTYEQYF.

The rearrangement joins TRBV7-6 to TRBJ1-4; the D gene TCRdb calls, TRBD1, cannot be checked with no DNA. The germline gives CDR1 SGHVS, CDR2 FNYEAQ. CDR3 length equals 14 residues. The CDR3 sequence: CASSRGGLGEKLFF. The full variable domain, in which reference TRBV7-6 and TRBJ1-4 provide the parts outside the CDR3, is GAGVSQSPRYKVTKRGQDVALRCDPISGHVSLYWYRQALGQGPEFLTYFNYEAQQDKSGLPNDRFSAERPEGSISTLTIQRTEQRDSAMYRCASSRGGLGEKLFFGSGTQLSVL.

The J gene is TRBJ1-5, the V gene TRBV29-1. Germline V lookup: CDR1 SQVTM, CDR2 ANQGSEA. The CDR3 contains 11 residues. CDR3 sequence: CSVAVDQPQHF.